The clone carrying this T cell receptor (beta chain) was counted only a few times. The antigen remains undetermined. The source of the sample is a study of T cells after yellow fever vaccination. Notes on the study in general: High-abundance clonotypes from the bulk population could contaminate FACS-sorted repertoires. Re-detected after boosting: most primary clones, about 96% of CD4 and about 85% of CD8. Weaker, the secondary response peaked sooner, at day 5 versus 15.

UMIs and a universal primer site were added when TCR cDNA was made by 5'RACE template switching. Each CDR3 protein is one row after TCRdb ran MiXCR on the 5' RACE reads. The table lists around 550,000 distinct CDR3 sequences, roughly 21% of them singletons. Trimming at V came to 1 base and at J to 2 bases, leaving 4 bases not matched to a gene. The CDR3 has 16 residues. CDR1 and CDR2 (germline): KGHDR, SFDVKD. This sequence originates from a man younger than 40 who received the YFV17D yellow fever vaccine. This material consisted of PBMCs, taken 15 days after the yellow fever booster vaccination. V gene TRBV24-1 combines with J gene TRBJ2-1; 7 nucleotides line up with TRBD1. For the CDR3, the DNA is TGTGCCACCAGTGATTTAAGGGACAGAACCTACAATGAGCAGTTCTTC. Protein sequence: CATSDLRDRTYNEQFF.